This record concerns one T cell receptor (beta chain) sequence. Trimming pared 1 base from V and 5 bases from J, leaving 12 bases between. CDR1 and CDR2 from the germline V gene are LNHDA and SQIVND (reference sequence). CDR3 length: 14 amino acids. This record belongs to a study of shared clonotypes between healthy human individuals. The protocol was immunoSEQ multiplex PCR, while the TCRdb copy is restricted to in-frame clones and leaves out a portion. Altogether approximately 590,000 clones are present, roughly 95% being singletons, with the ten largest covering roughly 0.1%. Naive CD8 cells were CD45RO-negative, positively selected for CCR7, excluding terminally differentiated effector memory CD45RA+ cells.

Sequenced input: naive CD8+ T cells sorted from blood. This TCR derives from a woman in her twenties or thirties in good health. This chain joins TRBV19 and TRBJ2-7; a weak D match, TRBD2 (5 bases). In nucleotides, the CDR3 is TGTGCCAGTAGTATAGGTGGGAGTCTCGACGAGCAGTACTTC. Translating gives CASSIGGSLDEQYF.